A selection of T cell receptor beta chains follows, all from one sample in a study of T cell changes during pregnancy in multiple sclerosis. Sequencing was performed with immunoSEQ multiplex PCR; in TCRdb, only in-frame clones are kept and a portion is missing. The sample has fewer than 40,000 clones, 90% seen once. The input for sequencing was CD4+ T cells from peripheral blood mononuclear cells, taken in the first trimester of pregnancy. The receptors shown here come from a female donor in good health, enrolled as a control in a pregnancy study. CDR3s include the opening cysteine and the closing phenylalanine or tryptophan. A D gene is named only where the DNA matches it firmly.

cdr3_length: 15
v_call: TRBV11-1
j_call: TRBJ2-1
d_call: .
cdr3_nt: TGTGCCTCGACCCCCCTTTATCCGAGGATCAATGAGCAGTTCTTC
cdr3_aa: CASTPLYPRINEQFF

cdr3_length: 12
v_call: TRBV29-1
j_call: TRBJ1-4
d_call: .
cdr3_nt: TGCAGCGTTCAGGGAATGGGGGAAAAACTGTTTTTT
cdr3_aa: CSVQGMGEKLFF

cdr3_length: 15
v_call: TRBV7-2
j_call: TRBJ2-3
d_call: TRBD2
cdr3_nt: TGTGCCAGCAGCTTATATAGCGGGGTGGCAGATACGCAGTATTTT
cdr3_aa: CASSLYSGVADTQYF

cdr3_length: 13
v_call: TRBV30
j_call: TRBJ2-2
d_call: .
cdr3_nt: TGTGCCTGGAGACAGGGTAACACCGGGGAGCTGTTTTTT
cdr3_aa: CAWRQGNTGELFF

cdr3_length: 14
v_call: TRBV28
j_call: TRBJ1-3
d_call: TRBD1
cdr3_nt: TGTGCCAGCGGACAGGGGGCGCTTGGAAACACCATATATTTT
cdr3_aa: CASGQGALGNTIYF

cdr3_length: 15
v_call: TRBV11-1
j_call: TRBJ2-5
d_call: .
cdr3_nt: TGTGCCAGCAGCTTAGGGCTAGGAACCCAAGAGACCCAGTACTTC
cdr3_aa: CASSLGLGTQETQYF

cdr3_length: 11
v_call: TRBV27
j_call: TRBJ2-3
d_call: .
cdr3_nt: TGTGCCAGCAGTGTCGCGGGTACGCAGTATTTT
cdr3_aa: CASSVAGTQYF

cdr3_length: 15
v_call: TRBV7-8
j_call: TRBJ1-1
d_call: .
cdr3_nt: TGTGCCAGCAGCTTAGTTAGAGGCGGGAGCACTGAAGCTTTCTTT
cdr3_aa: CASSLVRGGSTEAFF

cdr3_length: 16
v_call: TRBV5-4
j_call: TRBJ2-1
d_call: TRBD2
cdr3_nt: TGTGCCAGCAGCTCGGGGGGGCCCGGAATCTACAATGAGCAGTTCTTC
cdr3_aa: CASSSGGPGIYNEQFF

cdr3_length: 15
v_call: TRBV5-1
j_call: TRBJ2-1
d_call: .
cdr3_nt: TGCGCCAGCAGCTCGGACAGTAGCTCCTACAATGAGCAGTTCTTC
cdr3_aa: CASSSDSSSYNEQFF

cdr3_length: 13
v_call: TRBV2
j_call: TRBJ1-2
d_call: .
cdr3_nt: TGTGCCAGCATTAGTAATGTACGCAATGGCTACACCTTC
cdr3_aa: CASISNVRNGYTF

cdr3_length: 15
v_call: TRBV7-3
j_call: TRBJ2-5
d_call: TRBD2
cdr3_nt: TGTGCCAGCAGCACGGGACTAGCGGGGGGAGAGACCCAGTACTTC
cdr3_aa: CASSTGLAGGETQYF

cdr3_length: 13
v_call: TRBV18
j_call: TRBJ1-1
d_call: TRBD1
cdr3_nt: TGTGCCAGCTCCCCTGACAGGGACACTGAAGCTTTCTTT
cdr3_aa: CASSPDRDTEAFF

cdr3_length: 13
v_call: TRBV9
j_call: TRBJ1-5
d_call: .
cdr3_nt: TGTGCCAGCAGCGTAGAGAGTGATCAGCCCCAGCATTTT
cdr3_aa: CASSVESDQPQHF

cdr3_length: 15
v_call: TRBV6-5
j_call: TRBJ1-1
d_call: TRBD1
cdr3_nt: TGTGCCAGCAGGTATACAGGGGGAATGAACACTGAAGCTTTCTTT
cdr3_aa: CASRYTGGMNTEAFF

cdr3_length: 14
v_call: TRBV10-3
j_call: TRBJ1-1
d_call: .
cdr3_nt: TGTGCCATCAGTGACGGGGTAATGAACACTGAAGCTTTCTTT
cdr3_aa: CAISDGVMNTEAFF